Presented here are 18 T cell receptor beta chains from one specimen sequenced in a study of T cells in Graves' hyperthyroidism and ophthalmopathy. Amplified TCR beta CDR3 regions came from RNA transcripts. An initial round of RT-PCR targeting the TCR CDR3 relied on the HTBI primer set. Via MiXCR, TCRdb re-called the multiplex PCR reads, giving one row per CDR3 protein. The table lists roughly 500,000 distinct CDR3 sequences, 22% of them singletons. The specimen was blood. The source is a woman aged 70 to 79 with Graves' ophthalmopathy.

A remark on this clonotype: Since a much larger clone is just one base distant, this may be a read error. The chain is built from TRBV11-2 and TRBJ2-1; the D gene is possibly TRBD2 (6 bases). Per germline, CDR1 SGHAT and CDR2 FQNNGV. There are 17 residues in the CDR3. The CDR3 DNA sequence: TGTGCCAGCAGCTCCGGGGGTTCGATATCAGTGTACAATGAGCGGTTCTTC. It codes for CASSSGGSISVYNERFF.

Turning to this clonotype: Here the CDR3 omits its conserved ending phenylalanine or tryptophan, so a read error is the likely source. The rearrangement joins TRBV5-1 to TRBJ1-1, with D tentatively TRBD1 (5 bases). There are 12 residues in the CDR3. Germline assignment: CDR1 SGHRS and CDR2 YFSETQ. V lost 4 bases, J lost 7 bases, and 11 bases lay in between. This CDR3 reads CASSLRGHEAFS. For the CDR3, the DNA is TGCGCCAGCAGCCTCCGGGGCCATGAAGCTTTCTCT.

As for this clonotype: A much larger clone sits a single nucleotide away, making a read error possible. The V and J genes are TRBV28 and TRBJ2-7; D is perhaps TRBD1 (7 bases). CDR3 length equals 14 residues. The V end was cut by 6 bases, the J end by 1 base, with 13 bases between. Germline V CDR1 and CDR2: MDHEN, SYDVKM. CDR3 nucleotide sequence: TGTGCCAGCAGGGAGGGACAGATATCCTACGAGCAGTACTTC. Protein product: CASREGQISYEQYF.

As to this clonotype: This may arise from a read error, as a much more abundant clone is one base away. The chain links TRBV29-1 to TRBJ1-1; no clear D gene. CDR1 and CDR2 (germline): SQVTM, ANQGSEA. The V end lost 7 bases, the J end lost 4 bases, and 13 bases lay between the germline ends. This CDR3 is built from 12 residues. CDR3 residues: CSAQIWGTEAFF. CDR3 nucleotides: TGCAGCGCCCAGATTTGGGGCACTGAAGCTTTCTTT. The complete variable domain, with remaining parts taken from reference TRBV29-1 and TRBJ1-1, reads SAVISQKPSRDICQRGTSLTIQCQVDSQVTMMFWYRQQPGQSLTLIATANQGSEATYESGFVIDKFPISRPNLTFSTLTVSNMSPEDSSIYLCSAQIWGTEAFFGQGTRLTVV.

This clonotype was observed many times. This rearrangement joins TRBV7-2 to TRBJ1-2, with 9 bases aligning to TRBD1. J gave up 12 bases and V 7 bases, and 12 bases lay outside the gene matches. The CDR3 length is 13 residues. CDR1 and CDR2 (germline): SGHTA, FQGNSA. CDR3 loop: CASTATGGAADTF. CDR3 nucleotides: TGTGCCAGCACAGCTACAGGGGGCGCGGCTGACACCTTC.

The chain is built from TRBV10-3 and TRBJ2-5; 9 nucleotides align to TRBD2. The germline CDR1 and CDR2 sequences are ENHRY and SYGVKD. V trimming: 3 bases; J trimming: 4 bases; junction bases outside the gene matches: 9. This CDR3 contains 16 residues. Written as DNA, the CDR3 is TGTGCCATCAGTGACCTTAGCGGGAGCCCGGCAGAGACCCAGTACTTC. The encoded protein is CAISDLSGSPAETQYF.

The rearrangement joins TRBV5-6 to TRBJ1-2, with unresolved D. Trimming removed 5 bases at V and 2 bases at J, with 16 bases between. Looked up from germline, CDR1 is SGHDT and CDR2 is YYEEEE. The CDR3 extends over 15 amino acids. CDR3 nucleotides: TGTGCCAGCAGACAAATATTTAGAACCAACTATGGCTACACCTTC. Translating it yields CASRQIFRTNYGYTF.

This clonotype was counted many times. This rearrangement joins TRBV7-3 to TRBJ2-1, with D possibly TRBD2 on 6 matching bases. The CDR3 loop spans 14 amino acids. Between the trimmed V and J ends, which lost 4 bases and 2 bases, there was a span of 9 bases. Germline CDR1 reads SGHTA; CDR2 reads FQGTGA. The CDR3 DNA reads TGTGCCAGCAGCTCCGGGGGAGCCTACAATGAGCAGTTCTTC. Translated: CASSSGGAYNEQFF.

Ten or more counts support this clonotype. The CDR3 sequence: CASSLFGDTQYF. CDR3 nucleotides: TGTGCCAGCAGTTTATTTGGAGATACGCAGTATTTT. The rearrangement joins TRBV12-3 or TRBV12-4 to TRBJ2-3; no clear D gene. The CDR3 runs to 12 residues. V lost 2 bases and J lost 5, with 5 bases in between.

This clonotype was counted many times. CDR3 DNA sequence: TGTGCCAGCAGTGGACGTTATGGCTACACCTTC. Protein product: CASSGRYGYTF. This rearrangement joins TRBV28 to TRBJ1-2; D is undetermined. V lost 5 bases, J lost 5 bases, and 6 bases lay in between. The CDR3 extends over 11 amino acids. Per the germline V gene, CDR1 is MDHEN and CDR2 is SYDVKM.

This clonotype has a count of ten or more. V usage is TRBV12-3 or TRBV12-4 and J usage is TRBJ2-1; D gene unclear. V lost 5 bases and J 4 bases, leaving 12 bases between the germline ends. The CDR3 is 14 residues long. The CDR3 here is CASSPLRLYNEQFF. CDR3 nucleotide sequence: TGTGCCAGCAGTCCCCTACGCCTGTACAATGAGCAGTTCTTC.

The rearrangement links TRBV7-2 to TRBJ2-7; unclear D gene. The germline V and J ends were trimmed by 5 bases and 2 bases, with 10 bases remaining between them. The CDR3 totals 13 residues. Germline assignment: CDR1 SGHTA and CDR2 FQGNSA. The CDR3 spells CASSRATTYEQYF. In DNA form, the CDR3 reads TGTGCCAGCAGCAGGGCTACCACCTACGAGCAGTACTTC.

This clonotype was observed a few times. V and J are TRBV3-1 and TRBJ1-2; unclear D gene. The V and J ends lost 0 bases and 7 bases respectively, with 9 bases between them. The germline gives CDR1 LGHDT, CDR2 YNNKEL (reference sequence). The CDR3 contains 13 residues. The CDR3 reads CASSQEASGGYTF. CDR3 DNA: TGTGCCAGCAGCCAAGAGGCAAGCGGTGGCTACACCTTC. Together with reference TRBV3-1 and TRBJ1-2, the CDR3 gives the full variable domain: DTAVSQTPKYLVTQMGNDKSIKCEQNLGHDTMYWYKQDSKKFLKIMFSYNNKELIINETVPNRFSPKSPDKAHLNLHINSLELGDSAVYFCASSQEASGGYTFGSGTRLTVV.

In this sample, this clonotype turned up many times. This sequence joins TRBV12-3 or TRBV12-4 and TRBJ2-7; 8 bases map to TRBD2. V gave up 1 base and J gave up 2 bases; unmatched junction bases: 7. The CDR3 is 16 residues long. The CDR3 spells CASSLVLAVTPYEQYF. CDR3 sequence (DNA): TGTGCCAGCAGTTTAGTACTAGCGGTTACCCCCTACGAGCAGTACTTC.

In its sample, this clonotype was seen many times. This sequence joins TRBV7-2 and TRBJ1-2; 7 nucleotides align to TRBD1. The germline CDR1 and CDR2 sequences are SGHTA and FQGNSA. The J segment lost 0 bases and the V segment lost 0 bases, leaving 7 bases of the junction unmatched. This CDR3 is built from 17 residues. Here the CDR3 DNA reads TGTGCCAGCAGCTTAGCGCCGACAGGGTTAGCTAACTATGGCTACACCTTC. This sequence encodes CASSLAPTGLANYGYTF.

The rearrangement uses TRBV6-2 or TRBV6-3 and TRBJ1-5, with D uncertain. Germline-derived CDR1 and CDR2 are MNHEY and SVGEGT. CDR3 length: 14 amino acids. Trimming left V 5 bases short and J 5 bases short, with 13 bases between. The CDR3 region is CASSVISYYQPQHF. In DNA, the CDR3 is TGTGCCAGCAGTGTTATTTCCTATTATCAGCCCCAGCATTTT.

This clonotype was seen a handful of times. Germline and junction disagree at one end, which may indicate a read error. This chain uses TRBV6-1 with TRBJ1-2; possible D gene TRBD1, 6 bases. Per the germline V gene, CDR1 is MNHNS and CDR2 is SASEGT. The CDR3 extends over 15 amino acids. CDR3 in amino acids: CAGSGRQARFYGYTF. The CDR3, as DNA: TGTGCCGGCAGCGGCAGACAGGCGAGATTCTATGGCTACACCTTC.

The V gene is TRBV28, the J gene TRBJ2-7; 7 positions match TRBD1. The V and J ends lost 5 bases and 0 bases, in that order; junction bases with no gene match: 13. CDR1 is MDHEN, CDR2 SYDVKM, per germline. The CDR3 runs to 17 residues. The CDR3 loop is CASSPDSTGWSSYEQYF. The CDR3 DNA reads TGTGCCAGCAGTCCCGACTCGACAGGGTGGAGCTCCTACGAGCAGTACTTC.